This T cell receptor (beta chain) was retrieved from a study of T cells in Graves' hyperthyroidism and ophthalmopathy. RNA transcripts provided the source from which TCR beta CDR3 regions were amplified. The HTBI primer set was used in a first-round RT-PCR of the TCR CDR3. TCRdb ran MiXCR on the multiplex PCR reads and lists one entry per CDR3 protein. The data contain some 720,000 distinct CDR3 sequences, less than 20% of them seen just once; the ten biggest clones take up 8.4%. V shed 7 bases, J shed 0 bases, and the junction held 3 bases outside the gene matches. The CDR3 contains 14 residues. CDR1 is LNHDA and CDR2 is SQIVND in the germline V gene (reference sequence). Disease duration under 2 months; hyperthyroidism patients were aged 18 to 65. On the basis of clinical symptoms, serum thyroxine and TRAb, thyroid ultrasound and orbital computed tomography, diagnoses were made. The authors took PBMCs from 10 ml fresh peripheral blood.

Specimen: blood. The receptor's source is a young man with Graves' hyperthyroidism. This chain links TRBV19 with TRBJ2-7, with 10 bases fitting TRBD2. The CDR3 DNA sequence: TGTGCCAGTAAGACTAGCGGGTTCTCCTACGAGCAGTACTTC. Protein sequence: CASKTSGFSYEQYF.